This is a list of T cell receptor beta chains from one sample in a study of blood T cell repertoires in COVID-19. Generated by immunoSEQ multiplex PCR, the TCRdb table keeps only in-frame clones and is missing some. This sample yields around 100,000 clones, of which roughly 81% are seen a single time; under 5.5% belongs to the top ten. The sequencing sample was made of peripheral blood. The receptors shown here come from a man aged 80 or over with COVID-19, enrolled during active disease. CDR3s include the opening cysteine and the closing phenylalanine or tryptophan. The D gene is left open where the match is weak. Where a row states a size, it is once, few, many or the class of an expanded clone; other rows omit it.

V	D	J	size	CDR3	DNA
TRBV30	TRBD1	TRBJ1-1	NA	CAWKGQGWVKTEAFF	TGTGCCTGGAAGGGACAGGGGTGGGTGAAAACTGAAGCTTTCTTT
TRBV7-9	NA	TRBJ2-1	NA	CASSFRRVGEQFF	TGTGCCAGCAGCTTTAGGAGGGTAGGGGAGCAGTTCTTC
TRBV7-2	TRBD1	TRBJ2-2	few	CASSPSSGGATGELFF	TGTGCCAGCAGCCCGAGCTCAGGGGGCGCAACCGGGGAGCTGTTTTTT
TRBV5-6	NA	TRBJ1-1	once	CASSFDPRSPEAFF	TGTGCCAGCAGCTTTGACCCCCGGAGCCCTGAAGCTTTCTTT
TRBV19	TRBD1	TRBJ1-4	NA	CASSTRDSSRGKLFF	TGTGCCAGTAGTACCAGGGACAGCAGTCGAGGAAAACTGTTTTTT
TRBV10-3	NA	TRBJ1-6	NA	CAISVDTNSPLHF	TGTGCCATCAGTGTGGACACCAATTCACCCCTCCACTTT
TRBV10-3	NA	TRBJ2-6	NA	CAIRLTAAGANVLTF	TGTGCCATCAGGCTAACAGCGGCTGGGGCCAACGTCCTGACTTTC
TRBV6-1	TRBD2	TRBJ2-7	NA	CASSEELSGLADSYEQYF	TGTGCCAGCAGTGAAGAGTTATCAGGACTAGCGGACTCCTACGAGCAGTACTTC
TRBV3-1/TRBV3-2	NA	TRBJ1-5	NA	CASSQDSGGQPQHF	TGTGCCAGCAGCCAAGATAGCGGGGGACAGCCCCAGCATTTT
TRBV7-8	NA	TRBJ1-1	NA	CASSLSRRSTEAFF	TGTGCCAGCAGCTTATCTAGACGCAGCACTGAAGCTTTCTTT
TRBV5-4	NA	TRBJ2-7	once	CASSLAGMSYEQYF	TGTGCCAGCAGCCTGGCCGGGATGTCATACGAGCAGTACTTC
TRBV7-2	TRBD2	TRBJ2-7	NA	CASSLEGSSGVHEQYF	TGTGCCAGCAGCTTAGAAGGGTCAAGCGGGGTACACGAGCAGTACTTC
TRBV7-6	NA	TRBJ1-4	NA	CASSLAAGSEEKLFF	TGTGCCAGCAGCTTAGCTGCTGGGTCGGAGGAAAAACTGTTTTTT
TRBV30	TRBD1	TRBJ1-2	NA	CAWTRAGQGAGGYTF	TGTGCCTGGACCCGAGCAGGACAGGGTGCGGGGGGCTACACCTTC
TRBV5-4	TRBD2	TRBJ2-3	NA	CASSLDLAGGSTFQTDTQYF	TGTGCCAGCAGCTTGGACCTAGCGGGGGGTTCGACCTTCCAGACAGATACGCAGTATTTT
TRBV9	NA	TRBJ2-6	NA	CASSVDVGFAFVGANVLTF	TGTGCCAGCAGCGTAGATGTGGGCTTTGCTTTTGTTGGGGCCAACGTCCTGACTTTC
TRBV6-5	TRBD1	TRBJ1-5	NA	CASSADRIEQPQHF	TGTGCCAGCAGCGCGGACAGGATTGAACAGCCCCAGCATTTT
TRBV10-3	NA	TRBJ2-4	NA	CAISVSQNRESIQYF	TGTGCCATCAGTGTTTCCCAGAACAGGGAGAGCATTCAGTACTTC
TRBV2	TRBD2	TRBJ2-1	NA	CATLWGLAGDGRNEQFF	TGTGCCACCCTTTGGGGTCTAGCGGGAGATGGTAGGAATGAGCAGTTCTTC
TRBV4-1	TRBD1	TRBJ2-1	few	CASSRDRTGSYNEQFF	TGCGCCAGCAGTCGAGACCGGACAGGGTCCTACAATGAGCAGTTCTTC
TRBV5-1	TRBD2	TRBJ2-7	NA	CASSSQMASSGSYEQYF	TGCGCCAGCAGCTCCCAAATGGCTTCTAGCGGTTCCTACGAGCAGTACTTC
TRBV19	TRBD2	TRBJ2-1	NA	CASRLAGVDEQFF	TGTGCCAGTAGGCTAGCGGGAGTGGATGAGCAGTTCTTC
TRBV3-1/TRBV3-2	NA	TRBJ2-2	few	CASSPPGLRSPGELFF	TGTGCCAGCAGCCCTCCGGGACTTAGATCACCCGGGGAGCTGTTTTTT
TRBV5-4	NA	TRBJ1-4	NA	CASTVVPGRGGEKLFF	TGTGCCAGCACCGTGGTCCCCGGGAGGGGAGGTGAAAAACTGTTTTTT
TRBV6-5	NA	TRBJ1-2	NA	CASSPTGHGYTF	TGTGCCAGCAGCCCCACAGGGCATGGCTACACCTTC
TRBV25-1	NA	TRBJ2-1	once	CASSEFGGPGYNEQFF	TGTGCCAGCAGTGAATTCGGCGGCCCTGGCTACAATGAGCAGTTCTTC
TRBV21-1	NA	TRBJ1-6	NA	CASSSRFWDRSSYNSPLHF	TGTGCCAGCAGCTCTCGCTTCTGGGACAGGAGCTCCTATAATTCACCCCTCCACTTT
TRBV27	NA	TRBJ1-1	NA	CASSFWGRPNTEAFF	TGTGCCAGCAGTTTCTGGGGCAGGCCGAACACTGAAGCTTTCTTT
TRBV7-9	TRBD2	TRBJ2-5	NA	CASSPTPGTSGDPLTQYF	TGTGCCAGCAGCCCGACACCAGGAACTAGCGGGGATCCACTGACCCAGTACTTC
TRBV19	NA	TRBJ1-1	NA	CASRRQEMDTEAFF	TGTGCCAGTAGACGACAGGAAATGGACACTGAAGCTTTCTTT
TRBV4-2	NA	TRBJ1-2	NA	CASSQDLQGDGYTF	TGTGCCAGCAGCCAAGATCTCCAAGGAGATGGCTACACCTTC
TRBV29-1	NA	TRBJ1-2	NA	CSVENRDYGYTF	TGCAGCGTTGAAAACAGGGACTATGGCTACACCTTC
TRBV21-1	NA	TRBJ2-1	NA	CASSKLSGGPYNEQFF	TGTGCCAGCAGCAAACTCAGCGGGGGACCGTACAATGAGCAGTTCTTC
TRBV18	NA	TRBJ1-5	NA	CASSPMAVANSNQPQHF	TGTGCCAGCTCACCAATGGCGGTGGCGAATAGCAATCAGCCCCAGCATTTT
TRBV4-2	TRBD2	TRBJ2-1	NA	CASSQAGGGSASYNEQFF	TGTGCCAGCAGCCAAGCTGGGGGGGGTAGCGCCTCCTACAATGAGCAGTTCTTC
TRBV5-4	TRBD2	TRBJ2-7	NA	CASDRGSCYEQYF	TGTGCCAGCGATCGCGGGAGTTGCTACGAGCAGTACTTC
TRBV4-3	NA	TRBJ1-1	few	CASSQDQGRGTEAFF	TGCGCCAGCAGCCAAGATCAGGGTAGGGGCACTGAAGCTTTCTTT